This T cell receptor (beta chain) came from a study of shared clonotypes between healthy human individuals. Findings and caveats of the study: Depth was large, yet rarefaction showed that sorted-subset sequencing was incomplete.

The assay was immunoSEQ multiplex PCR, and TCRdb's table has in-frame clones only and misses some. The table records roughly 1.5 million clones, 95% to 99% of them present only once. In regard to this clone: Its antigen is currently unknown.

Those who donated, Caucasian adults without exception, all lived in Nashville, Tennessee. What was sequenced was naive CD4+ T cells sorted from blood. This sample's subset: CD45RA+ positively selected. The receptor was isolated from a man in his thirties or forties in good health.

The CDR3 spells CASSRAGTITGELFF. CDR3 in DNA: TGTGCCAGCAGCCGCGCCGGGACAATCACCGGGGAGCTGTTTTTT. The gene calls are TRBV6-5 and TRBJ2-2, with TRBD1 as a possible D gene (6 bases). V dropped 6 bases and J dropped 4 bases, with 15 bases sitting between them. Germline CDR1 and CDR2: MNHEY and SVGAGI. The CDR3 runs 15 residues.